Many counts were recorded for the clone carrying this TCR beta chain. Antigen: not known. This sample is drawn from a study of T cells after yellow fever vaccination. Deletions cut 4 bases from V and 5 bases from J, with 17 bases between. Germline V lookup: CDR1 DFQATT, CDR2 SNEGSKA (reference sequence). CDR3 length: 14 residues. Notes on the study in general: Once the booster was given, most primary-vaccination clones reappeared, at about 97% for CD4 and over 75% for CD8.

TCRdb re-called the 5' RACE reads with MiXCR, one entry per CDR3 protein. The sample comprises around 120,000 distinct CDR3 sequences, 7.2% of which are singletons, and over 2.5% rests with the top ten. The receptor was derived from a man between 18 and 29 years old who received the YFV17D yellow fever vaccine. The sample here was CD4+ T cells sorted from PBMCs, taken about 49 days after the first yellow fever vaccination. This rearrangement joins TRBV20-1 to TRBJ2-5; the D gene is possibly TRBD1 (6 bases). In DNA form, the CDR3 reads TGCAGTGCTACCGGGACGCGAGGACAGGAGACCCAGTACTTC. Its translation: CSATGTRGQETQYF.